This section outlines one T cell receptor beta chain sequence together with its context. The repertoire was sequenced with immunoSEQ multiplex PCR; TCRdb's copy has only in-frame clones and lacks some. The sample shows tens of thousands of clones, roughly 91% of them seen only once. V dropped 5 bases and J dropped 3; count of bases not matched to a gene: 6. The V gene's germline CDR1 is SGHTA and CDR2 FQGNSA. CDR3 length equals 15 residues. The data are from a study of T cell changes during pregnancy in multiple sclerosis. This specimen consisted of peripheral blood, obtained before pregnancy. The chain carries TRBV7-2 and TRBJ2-7, with 11 positions matching TRBD2. The TCR was taken from a female donor with multiple sclerosis, enrolled in a pregnancy study. The CDR3 nucleotides are TGTGCCAGCAGCCTCATAGCGGGGGGGATCTACGAGCAGTACTTC. As protein: CASSLIAGGIYEQYF.